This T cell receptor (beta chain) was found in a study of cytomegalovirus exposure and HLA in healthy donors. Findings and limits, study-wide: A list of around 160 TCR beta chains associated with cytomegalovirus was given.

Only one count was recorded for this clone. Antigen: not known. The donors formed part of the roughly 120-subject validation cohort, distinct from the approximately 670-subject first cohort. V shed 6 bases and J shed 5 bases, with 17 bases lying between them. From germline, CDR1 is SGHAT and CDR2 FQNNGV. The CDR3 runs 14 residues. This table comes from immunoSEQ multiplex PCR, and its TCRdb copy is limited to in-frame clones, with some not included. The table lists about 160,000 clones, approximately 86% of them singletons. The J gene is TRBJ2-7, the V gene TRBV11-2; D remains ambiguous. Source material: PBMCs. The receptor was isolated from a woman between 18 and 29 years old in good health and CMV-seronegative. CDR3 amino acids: CASRPYSQFDEQYF. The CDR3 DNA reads TGTGCCAGCAGACCCTATTCACAGTTTGACGAGCAGTACTTC.